This T cell receptor (beta chain) was sequenced for a study of cytomegalovirus exposure and HLA in healthy donors. Whereas donors were nominally healthy upon sampling, unrecorded immune exposures were probable. The PCR used 60 Vbeta and 13 Jbeta primers. As processed by the authors: An analysis performed later counted around 80 million unique TCR beta chains (roughly 10 million of them shared). Data came from immunoSEQ multiplex PCR; TCRdb stores just in-frame clones and leaves some out. V and J calls plus clone size are reproduced from that table; the DNA served to infer D and trimming. Of 210,000 or so clones in the sample, about 80% were seen once. General study findings and limits: Exclusion as indistinguishable affected some V segments, including TRBV6-2 and TRBV6-3. The study listed approximately 160 cytomegalovirus-associated TCR beta chains.

Trimming left V 6 bases short and J 6 bases short, with 12 bases between. The CDR3 spans 13 residues. Germline V gene lookup returns CDR1 ENHRY and CDR2 SYGVKD. As for this clone: Its antigen is not identified.

Material for sequencing was PBMCs. This sequence joins TRBV10-3 and TRBJ2-1; D may be TRBD1 or TRBD2 (6 bases each). The TCR was taken from a man younger than 35 in good health and CMV-seronegative. CDR3 sequence (DNA): TGTGCCATCAGGGAGGGGGGAGGCAATGAGCAGTTCTTC. It codes for CAIREGGGNEQFF.